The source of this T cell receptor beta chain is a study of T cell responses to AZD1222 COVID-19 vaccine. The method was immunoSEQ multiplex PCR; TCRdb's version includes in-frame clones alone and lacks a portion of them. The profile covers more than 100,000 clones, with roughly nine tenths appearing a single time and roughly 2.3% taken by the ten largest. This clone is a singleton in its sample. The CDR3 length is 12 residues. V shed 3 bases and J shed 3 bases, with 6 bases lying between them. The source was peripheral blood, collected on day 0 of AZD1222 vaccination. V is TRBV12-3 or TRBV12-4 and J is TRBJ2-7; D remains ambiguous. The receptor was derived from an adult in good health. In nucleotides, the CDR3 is TGTGCCAGCAGTTTTCGGAACTACGAGCAGTACTTC. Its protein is CASSFRNYEQYF.